This T cell receptor (beta chain) emerged from a study of shared clonotypes between healthy human individuals. Study background: Each donor's CD4 naive and CD4 memory cells filled three plates apiece, CD8 naive two, and CD8 memory one.

The method was immunoSEQ multiplex PCR; TCRdb's version includes in-frame clones alone and lacks a portion of them. The sample holds 850,000 to 1,200,000 clones, about 70% seen once. V lost 3 bases to trimming and J lost 5 bases, with 10 bases between them. Germline lookup yields CDR1 SGHTA and CDR2 FQGNSA. The CDR3 consists of 14 residues. The chain carries TRBV7-2 and TRBJ1-4; a possible D gene is TRBD1 (5 bases). This sequence was found in a man between 18 and 35 years old in good health. The sample taken for sequencing was memory CD4+ T cells sorted from blood. Regarding subset: CD45RA-negative fraction. The CDR3 sequence is CASSLAGLNEKLFF. DNA of the CDR3: TGTGCCAGCAGCTTGGCAGGGTTGAATGAAAAACTGTTTTTT.